The next 15 T cell receptor beta chains were all read from a single sample in a study of blood T cells in healthy people across ages. The authors ran a second PCR of roughly 6 to 12 cycles using a sample-barcoded 5' primer and a J-beta primer mix. TCRdb independently ran MiXCR on the 5' RACE reads; one entry per CDR3 protein. The table has about 930,000 distinct CDR3 sequences, 25% to 30% seen once; the top ten hold about 10%. These same records also appear under a second study, on T cells of mothers and their children.

The sample comprised blood. The receptor set was obtained from a woman in her thirties or forties in good health.

The chain links TRBV7-2 to TRBJ2-3, with 11 nucleotides matching TRBD2. Germline loops: CDR1 SGHTA, CDR2 FQGNSA. After removal of 2 bases from V and 0 bases from J, the junction contained 10 bases not matched to a gene. This CDR3 contains 19 residues. In nucleotides, the CDR3 is TGTGCCAGCAGCTTAATGCTAGCGGGGGGTGCAGGGAGCACAGATACGCAGTATTTT. This codes for CASSLMLAGGAGSTDTQYF.

This clonotype was recorded a few times. The chain uses TRBV6-5 and TRBJ1-6; D is unresolved. Germline V gene sequence: CDR1 MNHEY, CDR2 SVGAGI. The CDR3 sequence is 15 residues long. The ends were cut back, 7 bases at V and 7 bases at J, with 17 bases in the middle. DNA of the CDR3: TGTGCCAGCACCACCCTAGACCCCGAAAATTCACCCCTCCACTTT. Amino acid sequence: CASTTLDPENSPLHF.

Many counts were recorded for this clonotype. The rearrangement joins TRBV15 to TRBJ1-2; 12 bases agree with TRBD1. The CDR3 is 15 amino acids. The germline V gene has CDR1 LNHNV and CDR2 YYDKDF (reference sequence). With V trimmed by 3 bases and J by 4 bases, 3 bases remained unmatched. CDR3 coding DNA: TGTGCCACCAGCAGCCGGGACAGGGGGCTCTATGGCTACACCTTC. As protein: CATSSRDRGLYGYTF.

V is TRBV7-8 and J is TRBJ1-1, with D possibly matching TRBD1 (5 bases). Germline V gene lookup returns CDR1 SGHVS and CDR2 FQNEAQ. The CDR3 runs to 23 residues. V dropped 5 bases and J dropped 1 base, with 38 bases sitting between them. The CDR3, as DNA: TGTGCCAGCAGCCCCTGTCGAGTATTAGTACAGGAGCCCAGTGGCTCCGCGAACACTGAAGCTTTCTTT. This encodes CASSPCRVLVQEPSGSANTEAFF.

In its sample, this clonotype was seen many times. The chain is built from TRBV20-1 and TRBJ1-2, with 7 bases identical to TRBD1. The CDR3 covers 13 residues. Germline V gene sequence: CDR1 DFQATT, CDR2 SNEGSKA (reference sequence). J gave up 1 base and V 7 bases, and 6 bases lay outside the gene matches. The CDR3 DNA reads TGCAGTGTCCCCGGGACAGTTAACTATGGCTACACCTTC. This translates into CSVPGTVNYGYTF.

This clonotype was detected only a few times. This chain joins TRBV10-3 and TRBJ1-2; D may be TRBD1 (5 bases). V shed 7 bases and J shed 13 bases, with 22 bases lying between them. The CDR3 loop spans 13 amino acids. Looked up from germline, CDR1 is ENHRY and CDR2 is SYGVKD. CDR3 protein: CAITTGQGERCTF. CDR3 sequence (DNA): TGTGCCATCACCACGGGGCAGGGTGAGCGCTGCACCTTC.

This clonotype was counted between two and nine times. The chain employs TRBV20-1 and TRBJ1-5, with 7 bases lining up with TRBD1. V was pared by 2 bases and J by 1 base, with 5 bases of the junction left unmatched. Germline loops: CDR1 DFQATT, CDR2 SNEGSKA (reference sequence). This CDR3 spans 15 amino acids. The DNA of the CDR3 is TGCAGTGCTAGACCGACAGGGACCAGCAATCAGCCCCAGCATTTT. As protein: CSARPTGTSNQPQHF.

This sequence joins TRBV5-1 and TRBJ2-5; the match to TRBD1 covers 9 bases. CDR3 length equals 15 residues. The V gene end was trimmed by 0 bases and the J gene end by 11 bases; junction bases not matched to a gene: 11. Germline V gene data show CDR1 as SGHRS and CDR2 as YFSETQ. Written as DNA, the CDR3 is TGCGCCAGCAGCTTGGGGACAGGGGACTACAATGAGCAGTACTTC. It codes for CASSLGTGDYNEQYF.

The CDR3 nucleotides read TGTGCCAGCAGCCCCCAGGGGCTCTGCGAGCAGTACTTC. Protein sequence: CASSPQGLCEQYF. V is TRBV13 and J is TRBJ2-7; a possible D gene is TRBD1 (6 bases). The CDR3 sequence is 13 residues long. The V gene's germline CDR1 is PRHDT and CDR2 FYEKMQ (reference sequence). The V end was cut by 5 bases, the J end by 6 bases, with 14 bases between.

V usage is TRBV6-1 and J usage is TRBJ2-5; D is uncertain. Trimming pared 2 bases from V and 3 bases from J, leaving 10 bases between. Germline CDR1 and CDR2: MNHNS and SASEGT. The CDR3 consists of 14 residues. CDR3 nucleotide sequence: TGTGCCAGCAGTGAATACGGCAGAAAAGAGACCCAGTACTTC. Translation gives CASSEYGRKETQYF.

This clonotype was recorded a few times. CDR3 sequence reads: CASSFSGSEKLFF. DNA of the CDR3: TGTGCCAGCAGTTTTTCAGGGTCTGAAAAACTGTTTTTT. The chain joins TRBV12-3 or TRBV12-4 to TRBJ1-4; tentative D call: TRBD1 (5 bases). CDR3 length: 13 amino acids. Trimming removed 3 bases at V and 7 bases at J, with 9 bases between.

The V call is TRBV27, the J call TRBJ1-5; possibly TRBD1 for D (6 bases). The V end lost 5 bases, the J end lost 9 bases, and 17 bases lay between the germline ends. This CDR3 comprises 14 residues. Looked up from germline, CDR1 is MNHEY and CDR2 is SMNVEV (reference sequence). CDR3 DNA: TGTGCCAGCAGTCAGGACGTGCGGGGGGCGCCCCAGCATTTT. It translates to CASSQDVRGAPQHF.

CDR3 nucleotides: TGTGCCAGCAGCCAAGCGTGGGGACTAGCGGTTTCCTACAATGAGCAGTTCTTC. Its translation is CASSQAWGLAVSYNEQFF. V usage is TRBV3-1 and J usage is TRBJ2-1; 11 bases are shared with TRBD2. From germline, CDR1 is LGHDT and CDR2 YNNKEL (reference sequence). The V gene end was trimmed by 1 base and the J gene end by 1 base; junction bases not matched to a gene: 6. This CDR3 is built from 18 residues.

This clonotype was seen many times. This sequence joins TRBV10-3 and TRBJ2-7; TRBD1 aligns across 10 bases. CDR1 ENHRY and CDR2 SYGVKD come from the germline V gene. V lost 2 bases and J lost 3; bases outside the gene matches: 4. CDR3 size: 15 residues. CDR3 sequence: CAISEGGQGRYEQYF. In DNA form, the CDR3 reads TGTGCCATCAGTGAGGGGGGACAGGGGCGCTACGAGCAGTACTTC.

This clonotype was seen many times. This chain joins TRBV27 and TRBJ2-7; tentative D call: TRBD2 (5 bases). The CDR3 contains 15 residues. V was shortened by 3 bases and J by 0 bases, with 12 bases between the two germline ends. The germline V gene has CDR1 MNHEY and CDR2 SMNVEV (reference sequence). CDR3 sequence reads: CASSFTRVSSYEQYF. DNA for the CDR3: TGTGCCAGCAGTTTTACGCGGGTGAGCTCCTACGAGCAGTACTTC.